These 8 T cell receptor beta chains came from one sample sequenced in a study of T cells in Graves' hyperthyroidism and ophthalmopathy. Amplified regions were TCR beta CDR3 sequences from RNA transcripts. TCR CDR3 regions were first amplified by RT-PCR with HTBI primers. TCRdb re-analysed the multiplex PCR reads in MiXCR, keeping a single row per CDR3 protein. The data show about 410,000 distinct CDR3 sequences, roughly 14% seen once. The sequenced sample consisted of blood. The source is a man aged 18 to 29 with Graves' ophthalmopathy.

This clonotype was seen a few times. The chain carries TRBV28 and TRBJ2-7; 13 positions match TRBD2. Germline CDR1 MDHEN, CDR2 SYDVKM. V shed 6 bases and J 9 bases; nucleotides not matched to a gene: 14. CDR3 size: 16 residues. DNA of the CDR3: TGTGCCAGCAGCGAGACCGGGACTAGCGGGAAGAAGCCGCAGTACTTC. It translates to CASSETGTSGKKPQYF.

This chain joins TRBV11-3 and TRBJ2-7; TRBD1 matches 9 bases. The CDR3 totals 18 residues. Germline CDR1 and CDR2: SGHNT and YENEEA. J was trimmed by 4 bases and V by 1 base; bases with no gene match: 14. CDR3 region: CASSLGTGDGSREYEQYF. CDR3 nucleotides: TGTGCCAGCAGCTTAGGGACAGGGGACGGGAGTAGGGAGTACGAGCAGTACTTC.

The table lists this clonotype with many counts. This sequence joins TRBV3-1 and TRBJ1-5, with D possibly TRBD1 on 6 matching bases. From germline, CDR1 is LGHDT and CDR2 YNNKEL (reference sequence). The CDR3 is made up of 14 amino acids. Trimming left V 3 bases short and J 0 bases short, with 6 bases between. CDR3 amino acids: CASSHRGSNQPQHF. The CDR3 coding sequence is TGTGCCAGCAGCCACAGGGGTAGCAATCAGCCCCAGCATTTT.

This clonotype was observed many times. The J gene is TRBJ2-3, the V gene TRBV11-2; perhaps TRBD2 as D (5 bases). The CDR3 spans 13 residues. V shed 5 bases and J shed 3 bases, with 9 bases lying between them. Germline values: CDR1 SGHAT, CDR2 FQNNGV. The CDR3 sequence: CASSTGITDTQYF. The CDR3 DNA reads TGTGCCAGCAGCACGGGGATTACAGATACGCAGTATTTT.

This clonotype has just a few counts. The chain links TRBV6-2 or TRBV6-3 to TRBJ2-1, with 7 positions matching TRBD2. Trimming removed 6 bases from V and 3 bases from J; junction bases left unmatched: 8. The CDR3 length is 15 residues. Germline-derived CDR1 and CDR2 are MNHEY and SVGEGT. As DNA, the CDR3 is TGTGCCAGCAGCGGTCGGCGGGGGAGCTACAATGAGCAGTTCTTC. Translation gives CASSGRRGSYNEQFF.

This clonotype was counted ten times or more. This chain links TRBV2 with TRBJ1-3; a possible D gene is TRBD1 (5 bases). Germline V lookup: CDR1 SNHLY, CDR2 FYNNEI. Trimming removed 5 bases at V and 1 base at J, with 9 bases between. This CDR3 comprises 14 residues. DNA of the CDR3: TGTGCCAGCAGTTCGGGGCAGTCTGGAAACACCATATATTTT. Its translation: CASSSGQSGNTIYF.

The sample holds many counts of this clonotype. The chain employs TRBV30 and TRBJ2-3, with a possible D match to TRBD1 (6 bases). The CDR3 is 12 amino acids. Germline CDR1 GTSNPN, CDR2 SVGIG (reference sequence). V was pared by 2 bases and J by 8 bases, with 11 bases between. The CDR3 DNA reads TGTGCCTGGAGTACCGGGACAACTACGCAGTATTTT. Amino acids: CAWSTGTTTQYF.

This rearrangement joins TRBV18 to TRBJ1-3; D possibly corresponds to TRBD1 (5 bases). The ends were cut back, 6 bases at V and 0 bases at J, with 15 bases in the middle. CDR1 and CDR2 from the germline V gene are KGHSH and LQKENI. The CDR3 sequence is 16 residues long. The CDR3 coding sequence is TGTGCCAGCTCGCACCCCGGGAGGGGCTCTGGAAACACCATATATTTT. Amino acid sequence: CASSHPGRGSGNTIYF.